This T cell receptor (beta chain) was profiled in a study of T cells in Graves' hyperthyroidism and ophthalmopathy. Regions amplified from RNA transcripts were the TCR beta CDR3 regions. A set of HTBI primers served as the primers for a first-round RT-PCR of the TCR CDR3. One entry per CDR3 protein results from TCRdb running MiXCR on the multiplex PCR reads. The sample consists of over 500,000 distinct CDR3 sequences, about 14% of them appearing once. This clonotype came up a few times. Its antigen is still unknown. Thyroid ultrasound, orbital computed tomography, clinical symptoms, and serum thyroxine and TRAb underpinned diagnoses. Study-wide findings and caveats: Ophthalmopathy was separated from stable hyperthyroidism by a 13 V-J model. Ophthalmopathy prediction by the model preceded onset by a median about 6.8 months.

The specimen was blood. The clonotype originates from a woman aged 40 to 50 with Graves' hyperthyroidism.

DNA for the CDR3: TGTGCCAGCAACGGACAGGGCCCCGGGGATACGCAGTATTTT. Translated, it gives CASNGQGPGDTQYF. The chain recombines TRBV6-1 with TRBJ2-3; 8 bases are shared with TRBD1. The CDR3 spans 14 residues. The junction had 9 bases not matched to a gene; V was cut back by 7 bases and J by 6 bases. Germline V gene lookup returns CDR1 MNHNS and CDR2 SASEGT.